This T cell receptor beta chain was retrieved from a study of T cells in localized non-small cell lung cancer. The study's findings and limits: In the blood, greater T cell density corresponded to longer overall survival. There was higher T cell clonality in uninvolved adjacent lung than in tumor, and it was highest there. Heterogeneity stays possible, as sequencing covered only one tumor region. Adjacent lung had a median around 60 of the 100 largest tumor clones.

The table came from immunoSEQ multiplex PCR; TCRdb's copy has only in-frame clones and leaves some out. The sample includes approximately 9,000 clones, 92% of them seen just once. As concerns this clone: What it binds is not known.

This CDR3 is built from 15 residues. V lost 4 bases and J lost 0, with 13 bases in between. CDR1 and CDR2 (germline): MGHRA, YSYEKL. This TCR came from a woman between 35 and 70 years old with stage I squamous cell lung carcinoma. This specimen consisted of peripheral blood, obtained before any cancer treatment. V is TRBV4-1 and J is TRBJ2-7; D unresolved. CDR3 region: CASSPRAANSYEQYF. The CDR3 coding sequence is TGCGCCAGCAGCCCCCGGGCGGCCAACTCCTACGAGCAGTACTTC.